This TCR beta chain is from a study of graft-versus-host responses after intestinal transplantation. For the study at large: Among the recipients, all got anti-thymocyte globulin induction and then tacrolimus and steroids for 3 to 4 years.

Some clones are missing from TCRdb's copy, which holds only in-frame ones; the method was immunoSEQ multiplex PCR. The sample has about 35,000 clones, over 90% seen once. For this clone: Its cognate antigen is unknown.

Trimming stripped 5 bases from V and 0 bases from J, with 7 bases between. This CDR3 has 13 residues. Germline V lookup: CDR1 SGHRS, CDR2 YFSETQ. The chain uses TRBV5-1 and TRBJ2-3; D might be TRBD1 (5 bases). The receptor was derived from a human donor who was the organ donor for an intestinal transplant. This specimen consisted of unstimulated CD8+ T cells sorted from spleen or lymph node cells, obtained before transplant. CDR3 amino acids: CASRDTSTDTQYF. In nucleotides, the CDR3 is TGCGCCAGCAGGGACACTAGCACAGATACGCAGTATTTT.